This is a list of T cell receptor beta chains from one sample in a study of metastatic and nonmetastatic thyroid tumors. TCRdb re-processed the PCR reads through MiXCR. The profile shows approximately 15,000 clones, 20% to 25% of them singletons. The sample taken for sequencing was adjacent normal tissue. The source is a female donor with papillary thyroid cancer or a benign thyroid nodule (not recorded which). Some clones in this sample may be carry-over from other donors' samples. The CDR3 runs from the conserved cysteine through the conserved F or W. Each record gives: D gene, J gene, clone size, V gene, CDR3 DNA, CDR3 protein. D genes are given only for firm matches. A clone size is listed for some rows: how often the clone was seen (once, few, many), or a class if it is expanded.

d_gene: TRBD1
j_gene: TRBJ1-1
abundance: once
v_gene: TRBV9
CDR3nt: TGTGCCAGCAGCGTAGCCGACAGGGTGGGAACTGAAGCTTTCTTT
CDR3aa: CASSVADRVGTEAFF

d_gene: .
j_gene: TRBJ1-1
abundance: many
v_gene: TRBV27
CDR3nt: TGTGCCAGCATTTCCCCCGCGAACACTGAAGCTTTCTTT
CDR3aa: CASISPANTEAFF

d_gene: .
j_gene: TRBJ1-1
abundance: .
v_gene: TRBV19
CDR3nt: TGTGCCAGTAGTATTGCCGGGAGAATGAACACTGAAGCTTTCTTT
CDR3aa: CASSIAGRMNTEAFF

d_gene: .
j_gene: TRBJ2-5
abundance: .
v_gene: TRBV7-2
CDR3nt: TGTGCCAGCAGTTTGCAGGGCGTTGCAGAGACCCAGTACTTC
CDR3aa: CASSLQGVAETQYF

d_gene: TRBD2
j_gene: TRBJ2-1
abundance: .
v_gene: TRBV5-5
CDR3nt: TGTGCCAGCAGCTTGGAGAGGACTAGCGATGAGCAGTTCTTC
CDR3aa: CASSLERTSDEQFF

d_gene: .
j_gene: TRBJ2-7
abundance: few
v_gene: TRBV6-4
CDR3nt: TGTGCCAGCAGGCCTAGTAAGTCCGGGAGCCCCTACGAGCAGTACTTC
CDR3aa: CASRPSKSGSPYEQYF

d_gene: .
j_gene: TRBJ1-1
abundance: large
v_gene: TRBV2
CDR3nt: TGTGCCAGCTTGTCAGGGGCCCTGGGAGCTTTCTTT
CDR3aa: CASLSGALGAFF

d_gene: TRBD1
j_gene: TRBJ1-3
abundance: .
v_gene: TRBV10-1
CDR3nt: TGCGCCAGCAAGAGGGAAGGACAGGGGGCGTCCGGAAACACCATATATTTT
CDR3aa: CASKREGQGASGNTIYF

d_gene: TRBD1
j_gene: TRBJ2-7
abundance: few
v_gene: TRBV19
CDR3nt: TGTGCCAGTAGTACAACAGGGGCACTCTTCTACGAGCAGTACTTC
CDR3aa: CASSTTGALFYEQYF

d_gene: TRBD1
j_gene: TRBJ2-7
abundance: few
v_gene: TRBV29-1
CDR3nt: TGCAGCGCCGGAGGGAGACAGGGGAACGACGAGCAGTACTTC
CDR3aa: CSAGGRQGNDEQYF

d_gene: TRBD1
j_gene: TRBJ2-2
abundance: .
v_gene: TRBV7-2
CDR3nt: TGTGCCAGCAGCCGGGACAGAGCGAACACCGGGGAGCTGTTTTTT
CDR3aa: CASSRDRANTGELFF

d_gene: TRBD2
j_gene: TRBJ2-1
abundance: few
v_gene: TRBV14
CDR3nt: TGTGCCAGCAGCTTTCGACTAGCGGGAGGGGATGAGCAGTTCTTC
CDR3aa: CASSFRLAGGDEQFF

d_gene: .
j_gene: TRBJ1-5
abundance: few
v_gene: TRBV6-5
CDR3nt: TGTGCCATCCCTGGGGAGCCCCAGCATTTT
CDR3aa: CAIPGEPQHF

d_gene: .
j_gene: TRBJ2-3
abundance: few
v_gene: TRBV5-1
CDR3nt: TGCGCCAGCAGCCAAGGACAGCCTAGCACAGATACGCAGTATTTT
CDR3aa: CASSQGQPSTDTQYF

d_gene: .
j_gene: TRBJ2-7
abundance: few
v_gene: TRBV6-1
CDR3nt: TGCGCCAGCAGTGAACTTACCTACGAGCAGTACTTC
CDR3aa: CASSELTYEQYF